These 8 T cell receptor beta chains originate from one sample sequenced in a study of OX40 agonist ivuxolimab in advanced cancers. TCRdb keeps only in-frame clones here, not all; method: immunoSEQ multiplex PCR. The table lists about 82,000 clones, approximately 85% of them singletons, with 2% to 3% in the top ten. The input for sequencing was CD4+ or CD8+ T cells sorted from blood, taken in a trial of the OX40 agonist ivuxolimab. These receptor sequences come from an adult with an advanced solid tumor such as melanoma, head and neck, liver or kidney cancer.

This clone was counted between two and nine times. The CDR3 coding sequence is TGTGCCAGCAGGAACATAGAAGGAGATACGCAGTATTTT. It encodes CASRNIEGDTQYF. The V and J genes are TRBV5-4 and TRBJ2-3; D is undetermined. CDR3 length: 13 amino acids. Germline CDR1 SGHNT, CDR2 YYREEE (reference sequence). V dropped 5 bases and J dropped 5 bases, with 12 bases sitting between them.

The rearrangement uses TRBV28 and TRBJ2-3; 9 positions match TRBD1. Germline-derived CDR1 and CDR2 are MDHEN and SYDVKM. With V trimmed by 5 bases and J by 6 bases, 6 bases remained unmatched. This CDR3 has 14 amino acids. CDR3 DNA: TGTGCCAGCAGTCAACAGGGGGCAGGGGATACGCAGTATTTT. It yields the protein CASSQQGAGDTQYF.

The chain has TRBV15 and TRBJ2-7; 10 bases agree with TRBD1. The CDR3 loop spans 15 amino acids. Germline V CDR1 and CDR2: LNHNV, YYDKDF (reference sequence). Losses at the gene ends were 5 bases for V and 0 bases for J; bases not matched to a gene: 4. CDR3: CATSYRDRGSYEQYF. The CDR3, as DNA: TGTGCCACCAGCTACCGGGACAGGGGCTCCTACGAGCAGTACTTC.

The chain employs TRBV30 and TRBJ1-4; no clear D. The V and J ends lost 3 bases and 6 bases respectively, with 14 bases between them. Germline V gives CDR1 GTSNPN, CDR2 SVGIG (reference sequence). This CDR3 has 14 residues. CDR3 nucleotides: TGTGCCTGGAGAGGGAGCTTCCCTGATGAAAAACTGTTTTTT. This encodes CAWRGSFPDEKLFF. Combining the CDR3 with reference TRBV30 and TRBJ1-4 gives the whole variable domain SQTIHQWPATLVQPVGSPLSLECTVEGTSNPNLYWYRQAAGRGLQLLFYSVGIGQISSEVPQNLSASRPQDRQFILSSKKLLLSDSGFYLCAWRGSFPDEKLFFGSGTQLSVL.

V gene TRBV11-2 combines with J gene TRBJ2-3; TRBD1 matches at 10 bases. Germline CDR1 reads SGHAT; CDR2 reads FQNNGV. The CDR3 has 16 residues. J lost 6 bases, V lost 1 base, and 7 bases had no gene match. CDR3 coding DNA: TGTGCCAGCAGCTTAGGAGACAGGGGGCGCCGGGATACGCAGTATTTT. It is translated as CASSLGDRGRRDTQYF. The full variable domain, rest sourced from reference TRBV11-2 and TRBJ2-3, is EAGVAQSPRYKIIEKRQSVAFWCNPISGHATLYWYQQILGQGPKLLIQFQNNGVVDDSQLPKDRFSAERLKGVDSTLKIQPAKLEDSAVYLCASSLGDRGRRDTQYFGPGTRLTVL.

The chain recombines TRBV11-2 with TRBJ2-2, with 12 bases aligning to TRBD2. The CDR3 has 15 amino acids. Germline loops: CDR1 SGHAT, CDR2 FQNNGV. V was clipped by 2 bases and J by 6 bases; unmatched bases: 1. The CDR3 loop reads CASSLSSGGAGELFF. Written as DNA, the CDR3 is TGTGCCAGCAGCTTATCTAGCGGGGGGGCCGGGGAGCTGTTTTTT. Full variable domain (outside the CDR3, taken from reference TRBV11-2 and TRBJ2-2): EAGVAQSPRYKIIEKRQSVAFWCNPISGHATLYWYQQILGQGPKLLIQFQNNGVVDDSQLPKDRFSAERLKGVDSTLKIQPAKLEDSAVYLCASSLSSGGAGELFFGEGSRLTVL.

The chain is built from TRBV7-2 and TRBJ1-2, with 8 positions matching TRBD1. CDR1 is SGHTA and CDR2 is FQGNSA in the germline V gene. The V segment lost 5 bases and the J segment 8 bases; nucleotides outside the gene matches: 7. The CDR3 is made up of 13 amino acids. In nucleotides, the CDR3 is TGTGCCAGCAGCGTCGGGACAGGCAACGGCTACACCTTC. Translated: CASSVGTGNGYTF.

V is TRBV28 and J is TRBJ1-6; possibly TRBD1 for D (6 bases). The CDR3 consists of 17 residues. CDR1 is MDHEN, CDR2 SYDVKM, per germline. Trimming took off 3 bases at V and 7 bases at J, with 19 bases between the two ends. CDR3 DNA: TGTGCCAGCAGTTTCGTGTCTAGGGGGGGCGTAAATTCACCCCTCCACTTT. This codes for CASSFVSRGGVNSPLHF.